These 26 T cell receptor beta chains were all obtained from the same sample, sequenced in a study of beta chain features in type 1 diabetes. Broader study findings: Moderate but significant shortening of TCRB CDR3s was recorded in all four CD4+ subsets from Type 1 diabetes patients.

Sequenced material consisted of expressed TCRB transcripts (all of the isolated RNA was reverse transcribed). Some clones are missing from TCRdb's copy, which holds only in-frame ones; the method was immunoSEQ multiplex PCR. The sample holds hundreds of thousands of clones; roughly 13% are singletons and the top ten take approximately 0.022%. No antigen has been assigned to these receptors. The sample taken for sequencing was naive CD4+ T cells from blood. The receptors originated from a man aged 18 to 29 with type 1 diabetes.

In its sample, this clone was seen a few times. This chain links TRBV20-1 with TRBJ1-1; D perhaps matches TRBD1 (5 bases). Germline V CDR1 and CDR2: DFQATT, SNEGSKA (reference sequence). The germline V and J ends were trimmed by 8 bases and 3 bases, with 10 bases remaining between them. The CDR3 consists of 11 residues. CDR3 sequence reads: CSTGVHTEAFF. As DNA, the CDR3 is TGCAGTACGGGGGTTCACACTGAAGCTTTCTTT.

V gene TRBV29-1 combines with J gene TRBJ1-4; D remains ambiguous. Trimming removed 4 bases from V and 4 bases from J, with 10 bases in between. The CDR3 is made up of 13 amino acids. Germline V gene lookup returns CDR1 SQVTM and CDR2 ANQGSEA. CDR3 nucleotides: TGCAGCGTTGCCCGTCAGGTTAATGAAAAACTGTTTTTT. Translated: CSVARQVNEKLFF.

The chain combines TRBV27 with TRBJ2-6; D possibly corresponds to TRBD1 (6 bases). V lost 2 bases, J lost 4 bases, and 12 bases lay in between. Per the germline V gene, CDR1 is MNHEY and CDR2 is SMNVEV (reference sequence). The CDR3 is 16 residues long. DNA of the CDR3: TGTGCCAGCAGTTTAAAGGCAGGGGCCGGGGCCAACGTCCTGACTTTC. This sequence encodes CASSLKAGAGANVLTF.

In this sample, this clone turned up a few times. This sequence joins TRBV13 and TRBJ2-7, with TRBD1 as a possible D gene (6 bases). V dropped 4 bases and J dropped 4 bases, with 14 bases sitting between them. Per germline, CDR1 PRHDT and CDR2 FYEKMQ (reference sequence). The CDR3 runs 14 residues. CDR3 sequence: CASSWRTVDYEQYF. In DNA, the CDR3 is TGTGCCAGCAGCTGGAGGACAGTCGATTACGAGCAGTACTTC.

This clone has only a few counts. The rearrangement uses TRBV29-1 and TRBJ1-5, with a tentative D call TRBD1 (5 bases). CDR1 is SQVTM and CDR2 is ANQGSEA in the germline V gene. Trimming stripped 5 bases from V and 9 bases from J, with 17 bases between. The CDR3 length is 13 residues. As DNA, the CDR3 is TGCAGCGTTAGGGACGGGGGGGTAGGGCCCCAGCATTTT. Its translation: CSVRDGGVGPQHF.

The chain uses TRBV28 and TRBJ2-7, with TRBD2 as a possible D gene (5 bases). CDR1 is MDHEN and CDR2 is SYDVKM in the germline V gene. V was shortened by 3 bases and J by 4 bases, with 19 bases between the two germline ends. CDR3 size: 16 residues. The CDR3 nucleotides read TGTGCCAGCAGTTTTTTGTCCGGGATAGATGGGTACGAGCAGTACTTC. It yields the protein CASSFLSGIDGYEQYF.

Here the CDR3 DNA reads TGCGCCAGCAGCCAAGATAAGCGGGGAGGAACCTACGAGCAGTACTTC. Translation gives CASSQDKRGGTYEQYF. This rearrangement joins TRBV4-1 to TRBJ2-7; 7 bases agree with TRBD2. Germline assignment: CDR1 MGHRA and CDR2 YSYEKL. V was clipped by 0 bases and J by 2 bases; unmatched bases: 7. The CDR3 is 16 residues long.

This clone was seen more than once but under ten times. The V gene is TRBV18, the J gene TRBJ2-3; TRBD2 agrees at 8 bases. CDR3 length: 16 amino acids. The germline V gene encodes CDR1 KGHSH and CDR2 LQKENI. J gave up 1 base and V 0 bases, and 3 bases lay outside the gene matches. The CDR3 region is CASSPPRRGGTDTQYF. CDR3 nucleotides: TGTGCCAGCTCACCACCCAGGCGGGGGGGCACAGATACGCAGTATTTT.

The chain has TRBV18 and TRBJ2-5; 12 bases agree with TRBD1. CDR1 and CDR2 (germline): KGHSH, LQKENI. V shed 4 bases and J 5 bases; nucleotides not matched to a gene: 8. The CDR3 sequence is 16 residues long. In DNA, the CDR3 is TGTGCCAGCTCACTACCGGGACAGGGGGCCTGGGAGACCCAGTACTTC. Translating it yields CASSLPGQGAWETQYF.

The V call is TRBV30, the J call TRBJ1-4; D not resolved. The CDR3 spans 13 residues. Germline values: CDR1 GTSNPN, CDR2 SVGIG (reference sequence). V dropped 0 bases and J dropped 8 bases, with 10 bases sitting between them. This chain's CDR3 is CAWSVGGGEKLFF. As DNA, the CDR3 is TGTGCCTGGAGTGTTGGAGGAGGGGAAAAACTGTTTTTT.

This clone was detected a few times. The chain uses TRBV29-1 and TRBJ1-3; 7 nucleotides match TRBD1. From germline, CDR1 is SQVTM and CDR2 ANQGSEA. CDR3 length: 15 residues. After removal of 2 bases from V and 4 bases from J, the junction contained 8 bases not matched to a gene. In DNA, the CDR3 is TGCAGCGTTGAACCTATACAGGGGCCCGGAAACACCATATATTTT. Encoded protein: CSVEPIQGPGNTIYF.

J is TRBJ2-2 and V is TRBV19; D may be TRBD2 (6 bases). Per the germline V gene, CDR1 is LNHDA and CDR2 is SQIVND (reference sequence). The CDR3 is 14 residues long. V was cut by 7 bases and J by 5 bases, with 14 bases left in between. CDR3 sequence reads: CASNGTPLTGELFF. The CDR3 coding sequence is TGTGCCAGTAACGGGACTCCTCTTACCGGGGAGCTGTTTTTT.

This clone was detected only a few times. The chain recombines TRBV18 with TRBJ1-1; 7 nucleotides match TRBD1. V lost 4 bases and J lost 1; bases outside the gene matches: 3. Per the germline V gene, CDR1 is KGHSH and CDR2 is LQKENI. The CDR3 sequence is 14 residues long. The CDR3 DNA is TGTGCCAGCTCACGGGACAGACAGAACACTGAAGCTTTCTTT. Its protein product is CASSRDRQNTEAFF.

This clone came up a few times. The chain couples TRBV5-8 to TRBJ1-1; TRBD1 might be the D (5 bases). This CDR3 is built from 13 residues. Per the germline V gene, CDR1 is SGHTS and CDR2 is YDEGEE. V lost 1 base to trimming and J lost 5 bases, with 9 bases between them. The CDR3 nucleotides are TGTGCCAGCAGCTTGATTGCAGGGACTGAAGCTTTCTTT. Translation: CASSLIAGTEAFF.

A few counts support this clone. The rearrangement uses TRBV2 and TRBJ1-6, with a possible D match to TRBD1 (5 bases). CDR3 length equals 13 residues. V dropped 6 bases and J dropped 8 bases, with 11 bases sitting between them. Germline V gene lookup returns CDR1 SNHLY and CDR2 FYNNEI. The CDR3 DNA reads as TGTGCCAGCAGGGGGCTCAAGGATTCACCCCTCCACTTT. Protein sequence: CASRGLKDSPLHF. Full variable domain (outside the CDR3, taken from reference TRBV2 and TRBJ1-6): EPEVTQTPSHQVTQMGQEVILRCVPISNHLYFYWYRQILGQKVEFLVSFYNNEISEKSEIFDDQFSVERPDGSNFTLKIRSTKLEDSAMYFCASRGLKDSPLHFGNGTRLTVT.

This clone was detected only a few times. The V call is TRBV9, the J call TRBJ2-2; 7 bases are a match to TRBD2. Germline CDR1 SGDLS, CDR2 YYNGEE. J gave up 6 bases and V 2 bases, and 4 bases lay outside the gene matches. There are 14 residues in the CDR3. CDR3 nucleotides: TGTGCCAGCAGCGTTTGGGGAGGGCCCGGGGAGCTGTTTTTT. It encodes CASSVWGGPGELFF. Filled out from reference TRBV9 and TRBJ2-2, the complete variable domain reads DSGVTQTPKHLITATGQRVTLRCSPRSGDLSVYWYQQSLDQGLQFLIQYYNGEERAKGNILERFSAQQFPDLHSELNLSSLELGDSALYFCASSVWGGPGELFFGEGSRLTVL.

The chain couples TRBV5-6 to TRBJ2-1; D not certain. The CDR3 contains 11 residues. Germline values: CDR1 SGHDT, CDR2 YYEEEE. The V end was cut by 1 base, the J end by 9 bases, with 5 bases between. CDR3 sequence (DNA): TGTGCCAGCAGCTTGCTAGGTGAGCAGTTCTTC. Residues: CASSLLGEQFF.

This clone was detected a few times. The rearrangement joins TRBV11-2 to TRBJ2-1, with TRBD2 matching 13 bases. Per the germline V gene, CDR1 is SGHAT and CDR2 is FQNNGV. The CDR3 runs to 16 residues. V gave up 5 bases and J gave up 3 bases; unmatched junction bases: 4. The CDR3 DNA sequence: TGTGCCAGCAGCCCCAGGACTAGCGGGGGCTACAATGAGCAGTTCTTC. It yields the protein CASSPRTSGGYNEQFF. Full variable domain (outside the CDR3, taken from reference TRBV11-2 and TRBJ2-1): EAGVAQSPRYKIIEKRQSVAFWCNPISGHATLYWYQQILGQGPKLLIQFQNNGVVDDSQLPKDRFSAERLKGVDSTLKIQPAKLEDSAVYLCASSPRTSGGYNEQFFGPGTRLTVL.

This chain uses TRBV14 with TRBJ2-7; D is unresolved. Trimming cost V 3 bases and J 6 bases, with 6 bases left between them. Per germline, CDR1 SGHDN and CDR2 FVKESK. The CDR3 is 11 amino acids. CDR3 in amino acids: CASSHGLEQYF. In nucleotides, the CDR3 is TGTGCCAGCAGCCATGGGCTCGAGCAGTACTTC.

This chain joins TRBV20-1 and TRBJ2-4, with D possibly matching TRBD1 (6 bases). The CDR3 has 11 amino acids. The germline V gene encodes CDR1 DFQATT and CDR2 SNEGSKA (reference sequence). The chain's CDR3 is CSHSGENIQYF. CDR3 nucleotides: TGCAGCCACTCAGGGGAGAACATTCAGTACTTC.

J is TRBJ2-7 and V is TRBV14; 7 bases align to TRBD1. The V segment lost 8 bases and the J segment 3 bases; nucleotides outside the gene matches: 13. The CDR3 runs to 15 residues. Germline CDR1 and CDR2: SGHDN and FVKESK. CDR3 nucleotides: TGTGCCAGCTCTCGAGGACAGGCTTTCTTCTACGAGCAGTACTTC. Translated, it gives CASSRGQAFFYEQYF.

V usage is TRBV30 and J usage is TRBJ1-2; the D is unclear. Trimming cost V 3 bases and J 5 bases, with 10 bases left between them. Looked up from germline, CDR1 is GTSNPN and CDR2 is SVGIG (reference sequence). This CDR3 has 12 amino acids. This CDR3 reads CAWSHRLYGYTF. CDR3 nucleotide sequence: TGTGCCTGGAGCCATCGTCTATATGGCTACACCTTC.

This clone turned up a few times. This sequence joins TRBV29-1 and TRBJ1-6; no definite D call. This CDR3 is built from 13 residues. Trimming took 5 bases from V and 7 from J, leaving 12 bases between them. Germline values: CDR1 SQVTM, CDR2 ANQGSEA. CDR3 DNA: TGCAGCGTTACTTCGGGCCCGAATTCACCCCTCCACTTT. This gives the protein CSVTSGPNSPLHF.

The chain is built from TRBV30 and TRBJ1-1, with D perhaps matching TRBD1 (5 bases). With 0 bases removed from V and 3 bases from J, the gap between germline ends came to 17 bases. The CDR3 consists of 16 residues. CDR1 is GTSNPN, CDR2 SVGIG, per germline (reference sequence). The DNA for the CDR3 is TGTGCCTGGAGTGTACTGGGGGGGACTCGAGACACTGAAGCTTTCTTT. Translated: CAWSVLGGTRDTEAFF.

This clone was counted between two and nine times. V gene TRBV29-1 combines with J gene TRBJ1-1; D remains ambiguous. Germline CDR1 reads SQVTM; CDR2 reads ANQGSEA. Trimming shortened V by 2 bases and J by 1 base, and 8 bases separated the two germline ends. The CDR3 consists of 13 residues. The CDR3 coding sequence is TGCAGCGTTGAACCGACGGAGAACACTGAAGCTTTCTTT. Translation gives CSVEPTENTEAFF. The full variable domain, completed using reference TRBV29-1 and TRBJ1-1, is SAVISQKPSRDICQRGTSLTIQCQVDSQVTMMFWYRQQPGQSLTLIATANQGSEATYESGFVIDKFPISRPNLTFSTLTVSNMSPEDSSIYLCSVEPTENTEAFFGQGTRLTVV.

J is TRBJ1-1 and V is TRBV7-9; D is possibly TRBD1 (6 bases). The CDR3 spans 13 residues. Trimming removed 4 bases at V and 9 bases at J, with 15 bases between. Germline CDR1 is SEHNR and CDR2 is FQNEAQ (reference sequence). CDR3 DNA sequence: TGTGCCAGCAGCTGGGACACGGGCTTGCAAGCTTTCTTT. Translating gives CASSWDTGLQAFF.